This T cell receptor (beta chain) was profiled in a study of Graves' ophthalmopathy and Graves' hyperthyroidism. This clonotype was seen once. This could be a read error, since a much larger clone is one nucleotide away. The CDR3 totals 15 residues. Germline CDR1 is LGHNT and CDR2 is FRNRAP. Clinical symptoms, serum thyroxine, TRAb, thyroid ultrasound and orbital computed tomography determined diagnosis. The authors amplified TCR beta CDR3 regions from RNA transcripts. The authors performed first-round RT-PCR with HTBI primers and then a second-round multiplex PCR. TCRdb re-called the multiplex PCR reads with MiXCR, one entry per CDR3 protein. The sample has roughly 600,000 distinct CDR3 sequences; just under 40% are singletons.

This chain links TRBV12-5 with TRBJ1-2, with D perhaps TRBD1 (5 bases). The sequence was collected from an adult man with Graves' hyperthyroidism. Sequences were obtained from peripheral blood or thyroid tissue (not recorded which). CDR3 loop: CASGLVQGSNYGHTF. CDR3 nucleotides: TGTGCTAGTGGTTTGGTTCAGGGATCTAACTATGGCCACACCTTC. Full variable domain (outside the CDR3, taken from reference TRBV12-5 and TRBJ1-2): DARVTQTPRHKVTEMGQEVTMRCQPILGHNTVFWYRQTMMQGLELLAYFRNRAPLDDSGMPKDRFSAEMPDATLATLKIQPSEPRDSAVYFCASGLVQGSNYGHTFGSGTRLTVV.